This TCR beta chain was found in a study of blood T cell repertoires in COVID-19. Turning to the study itself: The cDNA or gDNA used as material had been derived from T cells, B-cell-depleted T cells, or PBMCs.

Method: immunoSEQ multiplex PCR; TCRdb's copy keeps in-frame clones and lacks some. The sample comprises more than 200,000 clones, around 88% of which are singletons, and 4.1% rests with the top ten. This CDR3 is built from 13 residues. Germline CDR1 reads SGHVS; CDR2 reads FNYEAQ. V was trimmed by 8 bases and J by 0 bases, leaving 10 bases between them. The age range of participants was 18 to 89 years, with residence in around 22 US areas. Grouping used clinical history reported by participants in a survey and questionnaire. Recovered Cohort 3 donors showed two negative PCRs, clearance, or symptom resolution.

The sequenced material came from PBMCs or T cells enriched from blood (not recorded which). The clonotype was recovered from a woman aged 30 to 39 who had recovered from COVID-19. The J gene is TRBJ1-1, the V gene TRBV7-6; D is undetermined. The CDR3 sequence: CASGADLNTEAFF. Here the CDR3 DNA reads TGTGCCAGCGGAGCAGACCTGAACACTGAAGCTTTCTTT.